The T cell receptor (beta chain) under discussion was sequenced for a study of cytomegalovirus exposure and HLA in healthy donors listed by TCRdb under 2017. About the full investigation: An earlier analysis of under 600 of the donors reported approximately 290 Gb of sequence data and 117 million unique TCR beta sequences from roughly 200 million T cells. About 330 gigabases of sequencing data and 70 million to 95 million unique TCR sequences made up an early release that covered approximately 650 HLA-typed donors. The genetic ancestry cluster associated with self-reported Caucasian donors included approximately 85% of the roughly 400 genotyped donors. The study aimed to test whether signatures of past pathogen exposure could be identified by cataloging public T cell receptors. The T cell repertoires of 666 subjects were profiled by immunosequencing and related to cytomegalovirus serostatus. In addition to the first cohort of 650 to 750 subjects, a separate validation cohort of about 120 different subjects was used. To predict cytomegalovirus infection status, the study brought together high-throughput TCR immunosequencing, statistical association of individual TCRs with disease status, and machine learning. A later analysis re-analyzed previously published TCR beta repertoires from several hundred donors and added high-resolution HLA genotyping to study TCR occurrence patterns. Rather than using new phenotypic data, the later analysis identified candidate immune exposures from TCR beta sequences and from how often those sequences occurred across donors. An earlier analysis of some 600 of the donors applied high-throughput TCR beta sequencing to assess whether each TCR beta V gene segment acted as functional or pseudogenic. Donor age, sex, ethnicity and CMV serostatus were compiled alongside the repertoire data. Genome-wide SNP genotypes for about three fifths of the roughly 670 donors were used in a later genetic analysis, which treated that subset as a discovery cohort. Every discovery cohort repertoire had been produced on one sequencing platform. Both class I and class II loci were covered by HLA typing, at four-digit resolution. The number of donors typed differed by locus, with roughly 620-630 for A, B, C, DRB1 and DQB1, approximately 500 for DQA1, 600 to 610 for DPA1, and some 440 for DPB1. About five DR-DQ haplotypes were treated as single units for association and clustering because of strong linkage in the cohort. Among over 350 genotyped donors of the cohort, an average of 235,054 unique TCR beta nucleotide sequences were sequenced per donor, roughly 20% of them non-productive. The paper's findings and limits, for the study overall: A later analysis reported that several top co-occurrence clusters appeared linked to parvovirus B19, influenza, CMV and Epstein-Barr virus. While some public TCRs were present in many individuals, most TCR sequences turned up only very rarely across donors. In vitro tests confirmed that three of the cytomegalovirus-associated TCR beta chains recognize cytomegalovirus antigens. Immune exposure information for the cohort was limited to CMV serostatus. According to a later analysis, most CMV-associated TCR beta chains appeared to be HLA-restricted, and the HLA associations seemed to be driven largely by CMV exposure. Because counts were too low, some 17 rarely observed V segments, including chromosome 9 orphons, were excluded from the earlier analysis of several hundred of the donors. In a later analysis, TCR association rates were found to vary across HLA loci, with the most associated TCRs seen for DRB1 alleles and the fewest for HLA-C alleles. A further reported finding was that TCR beta sequences accurately predicted the HLA-A and HLA-B alleles for most subjects in the first cohort. In a later analysis, HLA-associated TCR beta chains showed more clonal expansion and lower generation probabilities than non-associated chains that were equally common. Because some donors lacked HLA typing at each locus, the association tests relied only on the typed subset. The classifier was reported to diagnose cytomegalovirus status with high specificity and sensitivity in both the original cohort and the validation cohort. In this cohort, only TCR beta chains were sequenced, and detectable features were limited by the absence of alpha or paired-chain data. The study listed 164 TCR beta chains as associated with cytomegalovirus. An earlier analysis of 450 to 750 of the donors showed that most TCR beta V segments appeared in productive rearrangements either about 87% or about 30% of the time, which broadly matched IMGT annotations. A cluster of highly shared sequence variants was judged likely to represent a technical artifact of the sequencing pipeline. In a later genetic analysis, fewer N-insertions in productive TCRs were reported among donors in an Asian-associated ancestry cluster than the 666-donor mean. Some IMGT-functional V segments, including TRBV6-2 and TRBV6-3, could not be told apart with the 87-base-pair reads, so those segments were excluded. At a false discovery rate of 0.05, a later analysis linked some 17,000 TCR beta sequences to specific HLA alleles. The authors suggested that the approach could potentially be extended to other disease states and immunological phenotypes. When HLA alleles, especially DR and DQ, strongly co-occurred, TCR associations were difficult to assign to individual alleles. Sequencing depth was assumed to be roughly uniform across donors in the presence/absence analyses, though that assumption may not hold. Correlated functional status among segregating V segments might reflect linkage disequilibrium, but an unknown experimental factor could not be ruled out. An association between a missense DCLRE1C variant and V-gene and J-gene trimming of TCR beta chains was found in a later genetic analysis and replicated in an independent cohort.

The method was the immunoSEQ multiplex PCR assay. For the multiplex PCR, a mixture combining 60 forward primers for TCR Vbeta segments and 13 reverse primers for TCR Jbeta segments was used. Amplification of the CDR3 region of rearranged TCR beta genes was performed with a multiplex PCR assay on genomic DNA. The amplified TCR beta libraries were sequenced on the Illumina HiSeq System as 87-base-pair reads. The original methods were these. A later analysis tallied roughly 78 million unique TCR beta chains across the 640 or so repertoires, and roughly 11 million of those chains were shared by two or more donors. Raw reads were error-corrected and collapsed into unique sequences with a nearest-neighbor algorithm that merged closely related sequences to remove PCR and sequencing errors. V, D and J gene segments were assigned by aligning CDR3 sequences to IMGT reference sequences. Each retained sequence needed at least a six-nucleotide match to both a V gene segment and a J gene segment. Rearrangements were called productive when the CDR3 lacked stop codons and stayed in frame with V and J; all others were non-productive. Following IMGT convention, CDR3 was defined as the stretch from the second conserved V-encoded cysteine up to the conserved J-encoded phenylalanine. The earlier analysis of 500 to 600 of the donors excluded sequences that lacked an unambiguous match to a single V gene segment. An earlier analysis of approximately 590 of the donors called V segments functional above 56.7% productive rearrangements and segregating when the between-donor standard deviation exceeded 5%. To diagnose cytomegalovirus status from the catalog of TCR beta chain sequences, a statistical classification framework was built. A later analysis assigned V and J genes by comparing TCR nucleotide sequences with IMGT/GENE-DB human TR gene sequences. In a later analysis, CDR3 sequences and most-parsimonious VDJ recombination scenarios were assigned using the TCRdist pipeline. A later analysis defined each TCR beta chain by its CDR3 amino acid sequence plus V-gene family, and excluded reads lacking a unique V-gene family. In a later analysis, fewer than 650 highly shared, low-generation-probability nucleotide sequences were removed to address suspected cross-contamination and a sequencing artifact. In a later analysis, a clonal expansion index was calculated for each public chain from normalized within-repertoire ranks of inferred template counts. In a later analysis, generation probabilities were computed using a VDJ recombination model fitted to out-of-frame rearrangements, and the results were checked against IGoR. A later analysis scored TCR-TCR, TCR-HLA and TCR-CMV co-occurrence with hypergeometric tests, applying a repertoire-size bias correction to TCR pairs. False discovery rates were estimated in a later analysis by permuting HLA or CMV assignments 20 times. A later analysis grouped co-occurring TCRs with DBSCAN, adding TCRdist sequence similarity when clustering within HLA-allele-positive subsets. Repertoires with fewer than 30,000 or more than 120,000 public chains were left out of co-occurrence clustering, as were five repertoires with anomalous nucleotide sharing. TCRdb carries this immuneACCESS record with in-frame sequences only. Its versions omit some clonotypes, under half of them owing to an unresolved V gene in the studies checked, with the rest unexplained. The DNA was the basis for D and trimming; V, J and clone size are from that table. The sample yields around 84,000 clones; 60% to 80% were counted once. Together, the top ten hold 2.5% to 4% of the sample.

In total, 630 or so healthy bone marrow donors made up the cohort. At the time of sampling, every cohort member was nominally healthy, though immune exposures that went unrecorded were likely present. The donor was CMV seronegative and belonged to the group of under 400 seronegative cohort members. Every donor gave a peripheral blood sample, and the peripheral blood mononuclear cells from that sample were used for TCR beta sequencing. The Qiagen DNeasy Blood Extraction Kit was used to extract genomic DNA from the blood cell samples. The cysteine opens and the phenylalanine closes a CDR3 of 14 amino acids. The only DNA kept is the CDR3, 42 bases in frame from the first base. The germline V gene (reference sequence) yields MNHEY for CDR1 and SMNVEV for CDR2. V loses 4 bases, J loses 4 bases, and the germline ends lie 13 bases apart. As concerns this clone: It lacks a known antigen. Within one base of it there is no much larger clone, and no base qualities were kept.

Recombination joined TRBV27 with TRBJ1-2; confidence is insufficient to name the D gene. Sequencing was carried out using PBMCs. This TCR was recovered from a man aged 45-65 years in good health and CMV-seronegative. CDR3 sequence: CASSSGGRSYGYTF. The sequenced DNA is TGTGCCAGCAGTTCGGGAGGGCGGAGCTATGGCTACACCTTC.